One and the same sample provided the 4 T cell receptor beta chains below, sequenced in a study of Graves' ophthalmopathy and Graves' hyperthyroidism. Using RNA transcripts, the TCR beta CDR3 regions were amplified. RT-PCR with HTBI primers came first, then second-round multiplex PCR. One entry per CDR3 protein, called by TCRdb with MiXCR from the multiplex PCR reads. The table has approximately 330,000 distinct CDR3 sequences, roughly a sixth seen once. The sequencing input was peripheral blood. The receptor source for this set is an adult man with Graves' ophthalmopathy.

At least ten counts were recorded for this clonotype. Relative to the germline gene, one junction end is altered; a read error may explain this. The genes are TRBV5-1 and TRBJ2-7; D possibly corresponds to TRBD1 (6 bases). The CDR3 has 14 amino acids. Per the germline V gene, CDR1 is SGHRS and CDR2 is YFSETQ. The DNA of the CDR3 is TGCGCCAGCGGCTTGGACAGTGGATCGGTCGAGCAGTACTTC. The encoded protein is CASGLDSGSVEQYF.

The chain uses TRBV11-2 and TRBJ1-1, with a weak D call TRBD1 (6 bases). Trimming pared 0 bases from V and 1 base from J, leaving 9 bases between. This CDR3 has 15 amino acids. Germline CDR1 is SGHAT and CDR2 is FQNNGV. CDR3 residues: CASSLEQGRNTEAFF. CDR3 coding DNA: TGTGCCAGCAGCTTAGAACAGGGAAGGAACACTGAAGCTTTCTTT.

This clonotype was seen ten or more times. This chain links TRBV6-5 with TRBJ1-1; no clear D gene. The CDR3 is made up of 15 amino acids. Trimming pared 0 bases from V and 4 bases from J, leaving 12 bases between. Germline V gene lookup returns CDR1 MNHEY and CDR2 SVGAGI. CDR3 coding DNA: TGTGCCAGCAGTTACTCAGAGGGTTCGGGCACTGAAGCTTTCTTT. Its translation is CASSYSEGSGTEAFF.

This clonotype was counted many times. V gene TRBV12-3 or TRBV12-4 combines with J gene TRBJ2-5; D remains unclear. With 6 bases removed from V and 0 bases from J, the gap between germline ends came to 8 bases. This CDR3 comprises 13 residues. Written as DNA, the CDR3 is TGTGCCAGCAGCGTGGCAAACCAAGAGACCCAGTACTTC. This codes for CASSVANQETQYF.